The clone carrying this T cell receptor beta chain was observed a few times. Losses at the gene ends were 1 base for V and 8 bases for J; bases not matched to a gene: 11. Germline V lookup: CDR1 SGHVS, CDR2 FQNEAQ. The CDR3 runs 17 residues. The sample originates from a study of cytomegalovirus exposure and HLA in healthy donors. The PCR had 60 Vbeta and 13 Jbeta primers. Some clones are missing from TCRdb's copy, which holds only in-frame ones; the method was immunoSEQ multiplex PCR. Altogether some 150,000 clones are present, under 75% being singletons, with the ten largest covering 2.4%. The chain couples TRBV7-8 to TRBJ1-6; 7 bases map to TRBD1. The TCR originated in a woman in her forties in good health and CMV-seronegative. The sequencing sample was made of PBMCs. CDR3 DNA sequence: TGTGCCAGCAGCTTAGTGGGGACAGTTTCACCACATTCACCCCTCCACTTT. The encoded protein is CASSLVGTVSPHSPLHF.